The TCR beta chain described here comes from a study of blood T cells in healthy people across ages. Study-wide background: About one barcoded beta molecule was captured per two T cells (by template switching).

Combining a sample-barcoded 5' primer with a J-beta primer mix, a second PCR ran for about 7 to 12 cycles. Every cDNA was tagged by a template-switch adaptor with 12 random nucleotides. MiXCR was run by TCRdb on the 5' RACE reads, yielding one entry per CDR3 protein. Of over 700,000 distinct CDR3 sequences listed, roughly 50% are singletons. There are a few counts of this clonotype. Its matching antigen is unknown. CDR3 length: 13 residues. The germline gives CDR1 KGHSH, CDR2 LQKENI. The authors isolated at least 7 million PBMCs per sample. Study-level points and caveats: Relative to aged donors, long-lived donors carried more naive CD4+ cells and displayed higher diversity.

This clonotype was obtained from a man at least 80 years old in good health. The chain carries TRBV18 and TRBJ2-5, with D possibly TRBD1 on 6 matching bases. The J call may not be correct, given that the DNA end is closer to TRBJ2-7. The specimen sequenced was blood. CDR3 DNA: TGTGCCAGCTCCGCGATCCGACAGGACGAGCAGTACTTC. Protein: CASSAIRQDEQYF.